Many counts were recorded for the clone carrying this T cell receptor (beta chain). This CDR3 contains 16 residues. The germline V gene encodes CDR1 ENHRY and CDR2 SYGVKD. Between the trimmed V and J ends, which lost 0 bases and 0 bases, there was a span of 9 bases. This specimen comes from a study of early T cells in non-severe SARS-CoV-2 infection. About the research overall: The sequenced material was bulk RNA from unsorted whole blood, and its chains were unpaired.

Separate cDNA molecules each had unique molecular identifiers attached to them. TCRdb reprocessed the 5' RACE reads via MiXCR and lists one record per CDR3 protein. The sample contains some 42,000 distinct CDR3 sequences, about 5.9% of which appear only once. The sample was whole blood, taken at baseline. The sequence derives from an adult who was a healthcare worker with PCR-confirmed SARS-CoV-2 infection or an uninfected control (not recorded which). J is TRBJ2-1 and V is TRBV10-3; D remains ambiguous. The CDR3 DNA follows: TGTGCCATCAGTGAGTCTGCGGTGAGCTCCTACAATGAGCAGTTCTTC. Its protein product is CAISESAVSSYNEQFF.